Listed below are T cell receptor beta chains from one sample, sequenced in a study of cytomegalovirus exposure and HLA in healthy donors. This table comes from immunoSEQ multiplex PCR, and its TCRdb copy is limited to in-frame clones, with some not included. The sample includes around 180,000 clones, over 70% of them seen just once. Material for sequencing was PBMCs. The receptors shown here come from a woman aged 30 to 39 in good health and CMV-seropositive. CDR3s include the opening cysteine and the closing phenylalanine or tryptophan. A D gene is named only where the DNA matches it firmly. For some rows the clone size is stated as once, few or many, or as a class when expanded; others skip it.

cdr3_nt: TGTGCCAGCAGCTCCCAGGGCCTCCATGGGTACGAGCAGTACTTC
cdr3_aa: CASSSQGLHGYEQYF
d_call: NA
v_call: TRBV7-2
clone_size: few
cdr3_length: 15
j_call: TRBJ2-7

cdr3_nt: TGTGCCAGCAGCCCACAGGGGGCGAGTTCCTCCTCTGGAAACACCATATATTTT
cdr3_aa: CASSPQGASSSSGNTIYF
d_call: TRBD1
v_call: TRBV28
clone_size: NA
cdr3_length: 18
j_call: TRBJ1-3

cdr3_nt: TGTGCCAGCAGCCCCTTGACAGGGGTGAATGAGCAGTTCTTC
cdr3_aa: CASSPLTGVNEQFF
d_call: TRBD1
v_call: TRBV13
clone_size: NA
cdr3_length: 14
j_call: TRBJ2-1

cdr3_nt: TGTGCCAGCAGTTTAGTGGCAGGTTTTAATGAAAAACTGTTTTTT
cdr3_aa: CASSLVAGFNEKLFF
d_call: NA
v_call: TRBV28
clone_size: NA
cdr3_length: 15
j_call: TRBJ1-4

cdr3_nt: TGTGCCAGCAGTCTCGGGACAGGGATCTTTGGCTACACCTTC
cdr3_aa: CASSLGTGIFGYTF
d_call: TRBD1
v_call: TRBV6-5
clone_size: NA
cdr3_length: 14
j_call: TRBJ1-2

cdr3_nt: TGTGCCAGCACCACCCCCGGGGGGGGAAACACTGAAGCTTTCTTT
cdr3_aa: CASTTPGGGNTEAFF
d_call: NA
v_call: TRBV5-4
clone_size: NA
cdr3_length: 15
j_call: TRBJ1-1

cdr3_nt: TGTGCCAGCAGTTTATCGAGATTAAGCGGACTATCCTACGAGCAGTACTTC
cdr3_aa: CASSLSRLSGLSYEQYF
d_call: NA
v_call: TRBV27
clone_size: NA
cdr3_length: 17
j_call: TRBJ2-7

cdr3_nt: TGTGCCAGCAGTTACAATCTCCAGGGGAACACTGAAGCTTTCTTT
cdr3_aa: CASSYNLQGNTEAFF
d_call: NA
v_call: TRBV6-5
clone_size: NA
cdr3_length: 15
j_call: TRBJ1-1

cdr3_nt: TGTGCCAGTCGAGTGACAGGGGGGACCTACGAGCAGTACTTC
cdr3_aa: CASRVTGGTYEQYF
d_call: TRBD1
v_call: TRBV19
clone_size: NA
cdr3_length: 14
j_call: TRBJ2-7

cdr3_nt: TGCGCCAGCAGCCCAACTAGCGGGAGATGGACCGGGGAGCTGTTTTTT
cdr3_aa: CASSPTSGRWTGELFF
d_call: TRBD2
v_call: TRBV4-1
clone_size: NA
cdr3_length: 16
j_call: TRBJ2-2